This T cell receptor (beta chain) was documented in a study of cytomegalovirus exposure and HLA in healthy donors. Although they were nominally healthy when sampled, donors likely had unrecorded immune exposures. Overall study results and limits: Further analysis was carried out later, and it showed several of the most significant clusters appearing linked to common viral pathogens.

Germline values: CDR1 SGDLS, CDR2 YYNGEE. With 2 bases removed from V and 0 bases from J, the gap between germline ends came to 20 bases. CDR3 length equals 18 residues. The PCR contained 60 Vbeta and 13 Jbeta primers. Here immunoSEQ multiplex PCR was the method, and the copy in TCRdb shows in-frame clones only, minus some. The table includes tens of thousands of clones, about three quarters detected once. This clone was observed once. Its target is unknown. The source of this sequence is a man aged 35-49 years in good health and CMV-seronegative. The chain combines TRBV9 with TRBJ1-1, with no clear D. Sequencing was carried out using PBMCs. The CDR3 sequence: CASSVGMEGTVLNTEAFF. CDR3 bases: TGTGCCAGCAGCGTGGGTATGGAGGGCACGGTATTGAACACTGAAGCTTTCTTT.